The T cell receptor beta chain under discussion was sequenced for a study of radiotherapy plus CTLA-4 blockade in lung cancer. General observations from the study: In blood, early T cell clone dynamics reportedly predicted response best, together with interferon-beta.

This clone was detected a few times. Its matching antigen is unknown. Sequencing was performed with immunoSEQ multiplex PCR; in TCRdb, only in-frame clones are kept and a portion is missing. The sample records tens of thousands of clones, about three quarters being singletons. The sequenced sample was peripheral blood, obtained from a patient treated with radiotherapy plus ipilimumab. This sequence was found in a human donor with non-small cell lung cancer whose response to radiotherapy plus ipilimumab could not be evaluated.

CDR3 sequence reads: CASSYSDRASSYEQYF. The DNA for the CDR3 is TGTGCCAGCAGTTACTCGGACAGGGCCAGCTCCTACGAGCAGTACTTC. The chain joins TRBV6-6 to TRBJ2-5; 8 bases agree with TRBD1. The DNA end lines up better with TRBJ2-7; the J call may be wrong. The CDR3 is 16 residues long. Germline CDR1 is MNHNY and CDR2 is SVGAGI (reference sequence).